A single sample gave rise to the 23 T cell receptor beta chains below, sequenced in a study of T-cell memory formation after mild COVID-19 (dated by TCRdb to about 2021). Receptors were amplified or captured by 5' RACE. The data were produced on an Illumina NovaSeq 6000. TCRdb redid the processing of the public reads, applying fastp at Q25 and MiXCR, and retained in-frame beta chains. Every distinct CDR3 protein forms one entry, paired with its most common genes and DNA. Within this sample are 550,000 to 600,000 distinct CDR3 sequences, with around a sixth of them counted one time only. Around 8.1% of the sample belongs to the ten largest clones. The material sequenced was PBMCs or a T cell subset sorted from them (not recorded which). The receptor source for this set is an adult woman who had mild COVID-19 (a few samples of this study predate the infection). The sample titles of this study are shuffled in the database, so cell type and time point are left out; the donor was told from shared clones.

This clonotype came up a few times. The CDR3 loop is CASSQDVREWGTDTQYF. The CDR3 DNA reads TGTGCCAGCAGCCAAGATGTGAGGGAGTGGGGCACAGATACGCAGTATTTT. The chain employs TRBV3-1 and TRBJ2-3, with D possibly TRBD2 on 5 matching bases. Germline lookup yields CDR1 LGHDT and CDR2 YNNKEL (reference sequence). This CDR3 is built from 17 residues. The ends were cut back, 0 bases at V and 1 base at J, with 14 bases in the middle.

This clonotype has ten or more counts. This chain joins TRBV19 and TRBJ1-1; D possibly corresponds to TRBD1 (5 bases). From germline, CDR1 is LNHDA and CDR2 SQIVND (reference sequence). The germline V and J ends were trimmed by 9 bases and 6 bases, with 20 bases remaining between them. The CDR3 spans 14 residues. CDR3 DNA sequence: TGTGCCAGCCGGCCGGGACCTTGGGTAGCTGAAGCTTTCTTT. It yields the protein CASRPGPWVAEAFF.

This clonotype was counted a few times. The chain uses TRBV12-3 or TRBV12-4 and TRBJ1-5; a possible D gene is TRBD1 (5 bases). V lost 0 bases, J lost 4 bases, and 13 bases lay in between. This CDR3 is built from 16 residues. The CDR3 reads CASSLAQVRQNQPQHF. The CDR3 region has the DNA TGTGCCAGCAGTTTAGCGCAGGTTCGACAGAATCAGCCCCAGCATTTT.

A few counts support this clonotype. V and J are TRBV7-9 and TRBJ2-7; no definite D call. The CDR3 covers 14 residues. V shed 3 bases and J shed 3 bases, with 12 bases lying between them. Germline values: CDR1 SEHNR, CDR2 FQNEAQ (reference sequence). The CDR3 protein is CASSFEENRYEQYF. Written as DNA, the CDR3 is TGTGCCAGCAGCTTCGAGGAAAACCGCTACGAGCAGTACTTC.

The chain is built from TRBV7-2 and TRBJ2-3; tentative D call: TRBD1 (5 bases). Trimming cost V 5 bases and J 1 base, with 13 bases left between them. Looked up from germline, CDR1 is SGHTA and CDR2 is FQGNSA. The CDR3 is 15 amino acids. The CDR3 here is CASSPLVGGTDTQYF. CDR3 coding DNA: TGTGCCAGCAGCCCACTTGTAGGGGGCACAGATACGCAGTATTTT.

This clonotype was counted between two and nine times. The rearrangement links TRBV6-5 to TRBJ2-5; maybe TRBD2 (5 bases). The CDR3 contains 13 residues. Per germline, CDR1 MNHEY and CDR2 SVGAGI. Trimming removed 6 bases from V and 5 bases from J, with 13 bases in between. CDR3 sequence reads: CASRPTSLETQYF. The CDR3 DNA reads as TGTGCCAGCAGGCCCACTAGTCTGGAGACCCAGTACTTC.

As DNA, the CDR3 is TGTGCCAGCAGCGTAGAAGGTGGGGGCGAGCAGTACTTC. Translating gives CASSVEGGGEQYF. The chain employs TRBV9 and TRBJ2-7, with D perhaps assigned TRBD1 or TRBD2 (5 bases each). The CDR3 consists of 13 residues. The germline CDR1 and CDR2 sequences are SGDLS and YYNGEE. V lost 0 bases, J lost 6 bases, and 10 bases lay in between.

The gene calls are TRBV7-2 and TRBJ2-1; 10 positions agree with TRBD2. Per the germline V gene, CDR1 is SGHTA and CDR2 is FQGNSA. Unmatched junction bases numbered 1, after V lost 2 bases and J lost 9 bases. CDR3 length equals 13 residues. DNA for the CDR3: TGTGCCAGCAGCTTACTAGCGGGGGTTGAGCAGTTCTTC. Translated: CASSLLAGVEQFF.

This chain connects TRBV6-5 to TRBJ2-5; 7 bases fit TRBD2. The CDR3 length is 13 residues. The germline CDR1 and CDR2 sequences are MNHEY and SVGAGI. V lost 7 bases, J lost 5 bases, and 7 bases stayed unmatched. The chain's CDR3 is CASNSGGGETQYF. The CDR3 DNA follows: TGTGCCAGCAACTCTGGGGGAGGGGAGACCCAGTACTTC.

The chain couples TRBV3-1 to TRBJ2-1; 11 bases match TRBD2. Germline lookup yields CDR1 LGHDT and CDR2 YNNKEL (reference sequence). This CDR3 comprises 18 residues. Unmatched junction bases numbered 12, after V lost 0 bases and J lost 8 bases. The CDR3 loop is CASSQDLVAGGVYDEQFF. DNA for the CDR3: TGTGCCAGCAGCCAAGATTTAGTAGCGGGAGGGGTATACGATGAGCAGTTCTTC.

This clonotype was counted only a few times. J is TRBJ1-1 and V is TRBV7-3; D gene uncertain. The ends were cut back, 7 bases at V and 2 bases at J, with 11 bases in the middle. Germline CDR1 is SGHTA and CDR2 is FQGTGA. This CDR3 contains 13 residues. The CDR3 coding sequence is TGTGCCAGCAAAGCTACAGTAAACACTGAAGCTTTCTTT. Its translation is CASKATVNTEAFF. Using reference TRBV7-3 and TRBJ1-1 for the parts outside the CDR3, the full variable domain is GAGVSQTPSNKVTEKGKYVELRCDPISGHTALYWYRQSLGQGPEFLIYFQGTGAADDSGLPNDRFFAVRPEGSVSTLKIQRTERGDSAVYLCASKATVNTEAFFGQGTRLTVV.

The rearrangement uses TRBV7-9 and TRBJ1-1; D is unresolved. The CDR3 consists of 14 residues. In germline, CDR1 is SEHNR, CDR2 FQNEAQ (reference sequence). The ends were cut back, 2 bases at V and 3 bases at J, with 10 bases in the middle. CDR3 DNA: TGTGCCAGCAGCTTAAAACCCAGGTACACTGAAGCTTTCTTT. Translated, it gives CASSLKPRYTEAFF.

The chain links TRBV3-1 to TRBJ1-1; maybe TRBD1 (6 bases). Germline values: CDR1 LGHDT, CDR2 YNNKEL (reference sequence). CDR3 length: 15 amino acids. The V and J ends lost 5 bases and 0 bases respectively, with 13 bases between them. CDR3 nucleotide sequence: TGTGCCAGCAGCGCACGACAGGATATGAACACTGAAGCTTTCTTT. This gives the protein CASSARQDMNTEAFF.

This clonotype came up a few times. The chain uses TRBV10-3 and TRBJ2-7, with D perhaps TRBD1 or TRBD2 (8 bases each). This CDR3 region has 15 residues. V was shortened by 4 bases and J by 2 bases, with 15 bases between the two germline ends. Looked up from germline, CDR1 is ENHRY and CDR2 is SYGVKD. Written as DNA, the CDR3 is TGTGCCATCAGTGCGGGAGGGACAGGAGCCTACGAGCAGTACTTC. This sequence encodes CAISAGGTGAYEQYF.

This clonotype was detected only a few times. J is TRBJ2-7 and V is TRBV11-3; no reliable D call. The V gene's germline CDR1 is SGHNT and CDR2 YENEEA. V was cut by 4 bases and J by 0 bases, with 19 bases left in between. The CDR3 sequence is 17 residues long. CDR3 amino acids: CASSSPRRFSSSYEQYF. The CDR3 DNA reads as TGTGCCAGCAGCTCCCCGAGGCGATTTTCGAGCTCCTACGAGCAGTACTTC. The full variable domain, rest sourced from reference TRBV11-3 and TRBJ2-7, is EAGVVQSPRYKIIEKKQPVAFWCNPISGHNTLYWYLQNLGQGPELLIRYENEEAVDDSQLPKDRFSAERLKGVDSTLKIQPAELGDSAVYLCASSSPRRFSSSYEQYFGPGTRLTVT.

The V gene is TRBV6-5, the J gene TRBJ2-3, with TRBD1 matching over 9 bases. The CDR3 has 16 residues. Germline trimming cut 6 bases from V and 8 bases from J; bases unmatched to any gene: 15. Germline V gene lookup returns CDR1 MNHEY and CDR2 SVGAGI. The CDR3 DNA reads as TGTGCCAGCAGGACCCAGGGACAGGGTATGAAGGGTACGCAGTATTTT. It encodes CASRTQGQGMKGTQYF.

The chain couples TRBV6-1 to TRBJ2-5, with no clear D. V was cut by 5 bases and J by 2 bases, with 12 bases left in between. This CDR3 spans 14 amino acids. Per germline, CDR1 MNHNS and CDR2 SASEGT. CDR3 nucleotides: TGTGCCAGCAGTATAACTCAAAGACAAGAGACCCAGTACTTC. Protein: CASSITQRQETQYF.

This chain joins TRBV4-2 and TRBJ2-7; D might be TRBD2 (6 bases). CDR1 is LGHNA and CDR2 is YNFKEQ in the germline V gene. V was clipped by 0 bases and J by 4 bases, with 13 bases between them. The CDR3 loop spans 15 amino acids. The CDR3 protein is CASSQDISTRYEQYF. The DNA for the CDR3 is TGTGCCAGCAGCCAAGATATTTCGACTAGATACGAGCAGTACTTC.

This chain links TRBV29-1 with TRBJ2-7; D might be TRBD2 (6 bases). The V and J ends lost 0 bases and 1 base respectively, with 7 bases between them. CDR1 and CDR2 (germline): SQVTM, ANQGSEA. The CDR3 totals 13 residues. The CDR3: CSVEDGGSYEQYF. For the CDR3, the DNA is TGCAGCGTTGAAGATGGAGGGTCCTACGAGCAGTACTTC.

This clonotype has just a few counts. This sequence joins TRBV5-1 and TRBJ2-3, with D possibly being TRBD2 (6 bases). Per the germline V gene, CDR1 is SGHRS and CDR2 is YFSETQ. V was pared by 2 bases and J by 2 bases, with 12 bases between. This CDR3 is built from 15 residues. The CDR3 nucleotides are TGCGCCAGCAGCTTCAACCGGGGGACCACAGATACGCAGTATTTT. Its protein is CASSFNRGTTDTQYF.

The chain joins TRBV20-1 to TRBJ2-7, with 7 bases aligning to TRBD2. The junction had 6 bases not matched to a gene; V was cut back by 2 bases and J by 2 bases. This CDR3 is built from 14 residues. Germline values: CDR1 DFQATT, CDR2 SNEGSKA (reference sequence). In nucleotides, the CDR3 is TGCAGTGCTAGATATGGGGGGGGTCCCTACGAGCAGTACTTC. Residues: CSARYGGGPYEQYF.

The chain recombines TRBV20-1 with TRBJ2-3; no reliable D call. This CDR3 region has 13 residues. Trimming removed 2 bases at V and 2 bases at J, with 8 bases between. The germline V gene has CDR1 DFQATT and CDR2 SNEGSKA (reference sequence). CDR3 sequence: CSARPEHTDTQYF. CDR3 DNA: TGCAGTGCTAGACCGGAGCACACAGATACGCAGTATTTT.

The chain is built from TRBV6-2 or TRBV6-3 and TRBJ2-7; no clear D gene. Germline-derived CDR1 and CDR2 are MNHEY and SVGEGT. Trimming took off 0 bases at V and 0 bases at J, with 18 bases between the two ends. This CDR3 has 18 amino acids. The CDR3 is CASSYSYVPGPTSYEQYF. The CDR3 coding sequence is TGTGCCAGCAGTTACTCCTACGTCCCGGGCCCGACCTCCTACGAGCAGTACTTC.